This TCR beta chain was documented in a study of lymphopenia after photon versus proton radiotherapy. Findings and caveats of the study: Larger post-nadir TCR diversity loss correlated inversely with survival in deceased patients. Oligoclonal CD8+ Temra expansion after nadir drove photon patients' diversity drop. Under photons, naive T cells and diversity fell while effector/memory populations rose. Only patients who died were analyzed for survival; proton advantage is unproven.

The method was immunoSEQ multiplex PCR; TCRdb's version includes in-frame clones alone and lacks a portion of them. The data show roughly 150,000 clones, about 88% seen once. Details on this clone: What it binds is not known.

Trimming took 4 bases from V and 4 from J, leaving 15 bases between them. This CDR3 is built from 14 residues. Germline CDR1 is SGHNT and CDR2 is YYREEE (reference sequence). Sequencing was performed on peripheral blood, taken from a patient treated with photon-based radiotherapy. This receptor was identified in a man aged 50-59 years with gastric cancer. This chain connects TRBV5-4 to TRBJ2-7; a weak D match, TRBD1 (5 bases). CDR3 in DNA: TGTGCCAGCAGCCCCCCAGGGCGCTTGTACGAGCAGTACTTC. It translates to CASSPPGRLYEQYF.